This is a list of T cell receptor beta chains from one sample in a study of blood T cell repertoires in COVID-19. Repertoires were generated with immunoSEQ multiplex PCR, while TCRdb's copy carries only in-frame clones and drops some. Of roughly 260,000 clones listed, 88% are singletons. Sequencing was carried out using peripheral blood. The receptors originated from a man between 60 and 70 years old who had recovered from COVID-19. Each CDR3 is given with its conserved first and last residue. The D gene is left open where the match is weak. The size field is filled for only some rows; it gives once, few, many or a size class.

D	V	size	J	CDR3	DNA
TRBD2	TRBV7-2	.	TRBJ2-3	CASSFTSGGLTDTQYF	TGTGCCAGCAGCTTCACTAGCGGGGGGCTGACAGATACGCAGTATTTT
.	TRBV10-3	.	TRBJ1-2	CAISEGGNYGYTF	TGTGCCATCAGTGAGGGCGGTAACTATGGCTACACCTTC
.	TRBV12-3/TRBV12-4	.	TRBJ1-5	CASSEVRQPQHF	TGTGCCAGCAGCGAGGTCCGACAGCCCCAGCATTTT
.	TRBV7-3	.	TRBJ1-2	CASSSRPGQYGYTF	TGTGCCAGCAGCTCGCGCCCAGGGCAATATGGCTACACCTTC
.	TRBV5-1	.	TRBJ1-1	CASSLFINTEAFF	TGCGCCAGCAGCTTGTTTATTAACACTGAAGCTTTCTTT
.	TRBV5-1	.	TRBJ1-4	CASSLDPGVNEKLFF	TGCGCCAGCAGCTTGGACCCGGGGGTCAATGAAAAACTGTTTTTT
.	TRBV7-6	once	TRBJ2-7	CASSLGGGTYEQYF	TGTGCCAGCAGCTTAGGGGGCGGAACCTACGAGCAGTACTTC
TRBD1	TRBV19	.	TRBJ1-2	CASSTGQGARYGYTF	TGTGCCAGTAGTACGGGACAGGGGGCGCGATATGGCTACACCTTC
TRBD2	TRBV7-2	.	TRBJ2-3	CASSSRPSGGATDTQYF	TGTGCCAGCAGCTCCCGACCTAGCGGGGGGGCGACAGATACGCAGTATTTT
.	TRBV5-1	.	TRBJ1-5	CASSLDGDRRGQPQHF	TGCGCCAGCAGCTTGGATGGAGACAGGCGAGGTCAGCCCCAGCATTTT
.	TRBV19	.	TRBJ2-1	CASSRLVYNEQFF	TGTGCCAGTAGTCGACTAGTCTACAATGAGCAGTTCTTC
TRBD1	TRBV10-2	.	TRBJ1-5	CAAAGQSNQPQHF	TGCGCTGCGGCGGGACAGAGCAATCAGCCCCAGCATTTT
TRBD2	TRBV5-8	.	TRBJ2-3	CASSHGLAGARGNTQYF	TGTGCCAGCAGCCACGGACTAGCGGGGGCCCGGGGTAATACGCAGTATTTT
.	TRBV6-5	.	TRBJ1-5	CASSPSPGSQPQHF	TGTGCCAGCAGTCCAAGCCCGGGGAGTCAGCCCCAGCATTTT
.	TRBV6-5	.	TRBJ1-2	CASSYSGGARYGYTF	TGTGCCAGCAGTTACTCGGGGGGGGCGAGGTATGGCTACACCTTC
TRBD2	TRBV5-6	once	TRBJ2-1	CASTRLARSYNEQFF	TGTGCCAGCACCCGACTAGCGAGATCCTACAATGAGCAGTTCTTC
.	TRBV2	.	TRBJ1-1	CASSEGGLIGNTEAFF	TGTGCCAGCAGTGAAGGGGGGCTGATTGGGAACACTGAAGCTTTCTTT
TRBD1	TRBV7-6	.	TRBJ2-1	CASSLGSGQGVSEQFF	TGTGCCAGCAGCTTAGGGTCTGGACAGGGTGTTAGTGAGCAGTTCTTC
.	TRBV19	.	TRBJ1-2	CASSIPGVGYTF	TGTGCCAGTAGTATTCCAGGGGTTGGCTACACCTTC
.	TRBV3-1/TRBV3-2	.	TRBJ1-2	CASSQDGGRVGGYTF	TGTGCCAGCAGCCAAGATGGTGGCAGGGTTGGTGGCTACACCTTC
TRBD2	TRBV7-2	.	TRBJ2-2	CASRRGTNTGELFF	TGTGCCAGCAGGCGGGGGACGAACACCGGGGAGCTGTTTTTT
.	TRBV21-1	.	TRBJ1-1	CASSKALGIAFF	TGTGCCAGCAGCAAAGCGCTCGGGATAGCTTTCTTT
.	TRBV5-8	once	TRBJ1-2	CASSLQQSRGYGYTF	TGTGCCAGCAGCTTGCAACAGAGCAGGGGCTATGGCTACACCTTC
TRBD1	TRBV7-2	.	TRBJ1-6	CASTPQGGSPLHF	TGTGCCAGCACCCCACAGGGGGGTTCACCCCTCCACTTT
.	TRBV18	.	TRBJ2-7	CASSPLQREYGEQYF	TGTGCCAGCTCACCACTTCAACGGGAATATGGCGAGCAGTACTTC
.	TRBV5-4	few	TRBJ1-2	CASSLTYGSSYGYTF	TGTGCCAGCAGCTTGACCTACGGTAGCTCCTATGGCTACACCTTC
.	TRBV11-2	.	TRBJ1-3	CASSHQGTGNTIYF	TGTGCCAGCAGCCACCAGGGAACTGGAAACACCATATATTTT
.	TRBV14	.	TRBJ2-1	CASSHGGSNEQFF	TGTGCCAGCAGCCATGGGGGGTCGAATGAGCAGTTCTTC
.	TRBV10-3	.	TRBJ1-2	CAISESPAGANYGYTF	TGTGCCATCAGTGAGTCGCCGGCGGGAGCTAACTATGGCTACACCTTC
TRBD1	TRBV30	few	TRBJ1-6	CAWSRGQGNSPLHF	TGTGCCTGGAGTAGAGGACAGGGGAATTCACCCCTCCACTTT
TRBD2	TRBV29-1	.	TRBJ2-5	CSVGRGGSGQETQYF	TGCAGCGTTGGACGGGGGGGTTCAGGCCAAGAGACCCAGTACTTC
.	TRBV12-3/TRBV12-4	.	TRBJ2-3	CASSLRGDTQYF	TGTGCCAGCAGTTTGCGGGGAGATACGCAGTATTTT
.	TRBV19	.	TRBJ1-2	CASSMRKNYGYTF	TGTGCCAGTAGTATGAGGAAAAACTATGGCTACACCTTC
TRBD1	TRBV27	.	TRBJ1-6	CASSLENRGSPLHF	TGTGCCAGCAGTTTGGAAAACAGGGGCTCACCCCTCCACTTT
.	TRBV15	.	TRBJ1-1	CATSRDRGGGTEAFF	TGTGCCACCAGCAGAGACAGGGGCGGGGGAACTGAAGCTTTCTTT
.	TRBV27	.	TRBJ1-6	CASSLSWGWRGNSPLHF	TGTGCCAGCAGTTTATCGTGGGGGTGGAGGGGTAATTCACCCCTCCACTTT
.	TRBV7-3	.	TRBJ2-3	CASSEVPSQLNTQYF	TGTGCCAGCAGCGAGGTCCCCTCCCAATTGAATACGCAGTATTTT
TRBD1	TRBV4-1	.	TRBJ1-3	CASSQGTGQRSGNTIYF	TGCGCCAGCAGCCAAGGTACGGGACAGCGTTCTGGAAACACCATATATTTT
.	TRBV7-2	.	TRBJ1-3	CASSQGGLTGNTIYF	TGTGCCAGCAGCCAAGGGGGTTTAACTGGAAACACCATATATTTT
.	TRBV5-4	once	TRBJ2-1	CASRPPGTNEQFF	TGTGCCAGCAGACCTCCAGGTACCAATGAGCAGTTCTTC
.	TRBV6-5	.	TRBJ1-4	CASKGSGGFEKLFF	TGTGCCAGCAAGGGGTCGGGGGGCTTTGAAAAACTGTTTTTT
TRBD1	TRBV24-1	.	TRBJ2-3	CATSDSGQGTDTQYF	TGTGCCACCAGTGATTCAGGACAGGGAACAGATACGCAGTATTTT
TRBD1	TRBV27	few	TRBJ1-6	CASSRTGEHSPLHF	TGTGCCAGCAGTCGGACAGGGGAACATTCACCCCTCCACTTT
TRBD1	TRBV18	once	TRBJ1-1	CASSLYRDRETNTEAFF	TGTGCCAGCTCACTTTACCGGGACAGGGAGACGAACACTGAAGCTTTCTTT
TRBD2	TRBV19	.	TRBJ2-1	CASSTLAGGPISYNEQFF	TGTGCCAGTAGTACACTAGCGGGGGGGCCTATCTCCTACAATGAGCAGTTCTTC
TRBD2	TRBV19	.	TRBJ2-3	CASSTRGLAGGGTTDTQYF	TGTGCCAGTAGTACCAGGGGACTAGCGGGGGGAGGAACCACAGATACGCAGTATTTT
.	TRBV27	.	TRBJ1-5	CASSFQTGILVGLGQPQHF	TGTGCCAGCAGTTTCCAAACGGGGATCTTGGTAGGGTTGGGTCAGCCCCAGCATTTT
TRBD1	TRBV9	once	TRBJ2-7	CASSPRDRGSYEQYF	TGTGCCAGCAGCCCGAGGGACAGGGGGTCCTACGAGCAGTACTTC
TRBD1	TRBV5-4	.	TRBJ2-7	CASSWTGGYEQYF	TGTGCCAGCAGCTGGACAGGGGGTTACGAGCAGTACTTC
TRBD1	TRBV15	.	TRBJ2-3	CATSRDRDTQYF	TGTGCCACCAGCAGGGACAGGGATACGCAGTATTTT
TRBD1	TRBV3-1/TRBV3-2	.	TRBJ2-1	CASSHLTGGTSYNEQFF	TGTGCCAGCAGCCATTTGACAGGGGGCACATCCTACAATGAGCAGTTCTTC
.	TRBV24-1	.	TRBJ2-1	CATSDNGGPYNEQFF	TGTGCCACCAGTGATAACGGGGGGCCGTACAATGAGCAGTTCTTC
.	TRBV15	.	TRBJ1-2	CATSQRGGYYGYTF	TGTGCCACCAGCCAGAGGGGGGGGTACTATGGCTACACCTTC
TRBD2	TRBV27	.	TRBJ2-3	CASSWGGGLSTDTQYF	TGTGCCAGCAGTTGGGGCGGGGGTTTAAGCACAGATACGCAGTATTTT
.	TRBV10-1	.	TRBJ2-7	CASSEKGASRRYF	TGCGCCAGCAGCGAGAAGGGAGCCAGTAGGCGGTACTTC
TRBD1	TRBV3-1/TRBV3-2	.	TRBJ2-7	CASSRQGRYEQYF	TGTGCCAGCAGCAGACAGGGTCGCTACGAGCAGTACTTC
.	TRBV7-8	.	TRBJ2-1	CASSLVALHGQFF	TGTGCCAGCAGCTTAGTAGCCCTCCACGGGCAGTTCTTC
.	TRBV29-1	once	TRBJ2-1	CSVLGGQNSYNEQFF	TGCAGCGTCTTGGGGGGACAGAACTCCTACAATGAGCAGTTCTTC
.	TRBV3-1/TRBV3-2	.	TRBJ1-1	CASSQDLPRVGSLDTEAFF	TGTGCCAGCAGCCAAGATTTACCCAGGGTAGGGTCTTTGGACACTGAAGCTTTCTTT
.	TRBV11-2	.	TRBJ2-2	CASSLGVTPNTGELFF	TGTGCCAGCAGCTTAGGCGTAACTCCTAACACCGGGGAGCTGTTTTTT